Listed below are T cell receptor beta chains from one sample, sequenced in a study of CD8 T cells in Susac syndrome. TCRdb used MiXCR to reprocess the immunoSEQ multiplex PCR reads, holding one entry per CDR3 protein. The table shows about 130,000 distinct CDR3 sequences, with about 96% occurring only once. Sequencing was performed on CD4+ T cells from PBMCs. All receptors come from a human donor in good health. Both conserved end residues are trimmed from each CDR3.

v_gene	j_gene	CDR3aa
TRBV3-1	TRBJ2-5	ASSSRSVQETQY
TRBV11-1	TRBJ2-7	ASSNGGLAPREQY
TRBV29-1	TRBJ1-2	SVERLGTGHGYT
TRBV20-1	TRBJ1-5	SARDHDRVGQPQH
TRBV29-1	TRBJ1-5	SVRTGLNNQPQH
TRBV29-1	TRBJ1-3	STRDRGVNTIY
TRBV12-3/TRBV12-4	TRBJ2-1	ASKTGTSAYNEQF
TRBV18	TRBJ1-4	ASSPGTNEKLF
TRBV19	TRBJ2-6	ASLSLGQGTVGANVLT
TRBV29-1	TRBJ1-1	SVRGLNTEAF
TRBV6-5	TRBJ2-4	ASSPGQGNIQY
TRBV29-1	TRBJ1-1	SVDGLYDTEAF
TRBV5-6	TRBJ2-3	ASSRDAGGTDTQY
TRBV14	TRBJ2-1	ASSRQGQVYNEQF
TRBV7-2	TRBJ2-5	ASSPSLVQKTQY
TRBV3-1	TRBJ2-1	ASSQVVGGPNEQF
TRBV19	TRBJ2-5	ASSMDGRRETQY
TRBV23-1	TRBJ2-1	ASSQSGPGGHNEQF
TRBV5-6	TRBJ2-7	ASSFAGIEQY
TRBV25-1	TRBJ2-5	ASSGLVEETQY
TRBV24-1	TRBJ2-7	ATSRNRSYEQY
TRBV5-8	TRBJ1-5	ASSPGARTGWSQPQH
TRBV5-4	TRBJ2-7	ASSLEGGRAFEQY
TRBV7-2	TRBJ1-1	ASSLMGNTEAF
TRBV19	TRBJ2-7	ASSPPTGVYEQY
TRBV29-1	TRBJ2-7	SAGQGLGEQY
TRBV6-5	TRBJ1-2	ASSYSRTGIYGYT
TRBV2	TRBJ1-1	ASSVRLNTEAF
TRBV18	TRBJ2-7	ASSPRPPGSSYEQY
TRBV2	TRBJ2-5	ASQLGGETQY